This entry is about one T cell receptor beta chain. The antigen is unknown. This may be a read error, as it is one base from a much larger clone. This record comes from a study of lung T cells in sarcoidosis with Löfgren's syndrome. At the level of the study: CD4+ T cells build up in sarcoidosis bronchoalveolar lavage fluid. Analyses focused on Löfgren's syndrome patients.

General observations from the study: TRAV12-1 and TRBV2 were reportedly most expanded in Löfgren's patients. Shared TRAV12-1 and TRBV2 CDR3 motifs across Löfgren's syndrome patients reportedly suggested public CD4+ TCRs.

TCRdb called the reads again in MiXCR, with one record for every CDR3 protein. Of around 21,000 distinct CDR3 sequences listed, about 20% are singletons. Looked up from germline, CDR1 is SGHRS and CDR2 is YFSETQ. The CDR3 runs to 13 residues. Sequenced: CD4+ T cells from PBMCs. The source of this sequence is a human donor with sarcoidosis (Löfgren's syndrome or another form), or a control subject (not recorded which). The chain is built from TRBV5-1 and TRBJ2-5, with D maybe TRBD2 (5 bases). CDR3 residues: CASSLAPGETQHF. Here the CDR3 DNA reads TGCGCCAGCAGCTTAGCCCCCGGGGAGACCCAGCACTTC.